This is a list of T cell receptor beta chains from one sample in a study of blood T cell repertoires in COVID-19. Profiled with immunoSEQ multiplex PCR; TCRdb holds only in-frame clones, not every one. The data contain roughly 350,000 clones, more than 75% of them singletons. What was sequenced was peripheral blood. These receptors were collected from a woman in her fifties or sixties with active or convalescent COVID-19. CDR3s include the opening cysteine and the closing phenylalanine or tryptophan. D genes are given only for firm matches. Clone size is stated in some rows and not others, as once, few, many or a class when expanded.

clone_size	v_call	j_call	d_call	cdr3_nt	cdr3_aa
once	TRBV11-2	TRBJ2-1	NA	TGTGCCAGCAGCTACGGAGGGCTTAGGGATGAGCAGTTCTTC	CASSYGGLRDEQFF
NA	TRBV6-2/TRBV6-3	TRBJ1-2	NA	TGTGCCAGCAGTTCAGGACTTATTCCTACCTTC	CASSSGLIPTF
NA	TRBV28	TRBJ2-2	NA	TGTGCCAGCAGCCCCATCGGCGGATTTTCCGGGGAGCTGTTTTTT	CASSPIGGFSGELFF
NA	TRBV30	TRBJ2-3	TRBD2	TGTGCCTGGAGTGACGGGCCTAGCGGGGACTTCACAGATACGCAGTATTTT	CAWSDGPSGDFTDTQYF
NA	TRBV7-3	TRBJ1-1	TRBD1	TGTGCCAGCAGCTTAAGAGCGACAGGGATTGGCACTGAAGCTTTCTTT	CASSLRATGIGTEAFF
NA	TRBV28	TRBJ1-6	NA	TGTGCCAGCAGTTTTACAGGGAACGGTTCACCCCTCCACTTT	CASSFTGNGSPLHF
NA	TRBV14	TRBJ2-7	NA	TGTGCCAGCAGCGAAGACAGGAACCTCGGATACGAGCAGTACTTC	CASSEDRNLGYEQYF
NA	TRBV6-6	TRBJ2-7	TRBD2	TGTGCCAGCACTGCCGGGACTAGCTCCTACGAGCAGTACTTC	CASTAGTSSYEQYF
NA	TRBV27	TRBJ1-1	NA	TGTGCCAGCAGTTTAGGAGGTAAAGTAGGCGCTGAAGCTTTCTTT	CASSLGGKVGAEAFF
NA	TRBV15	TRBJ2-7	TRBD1	TGTGCCACCAGCAGAGTATTCGGGACAGGGACCTACGAGCAGTACTTC	CATSRVFGTGTYEQYF
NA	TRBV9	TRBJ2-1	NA	TGTGCCAGCAACTCCCTATCAAATAATGAGCAGTTCTTC	CASNSLSNNEQFF
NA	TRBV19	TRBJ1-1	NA	TGTGCCAGTAGGGCTGCCGTGAGGGTGAGCACTGAAGCTTTCTTT	CASRAAVRVSTEAFF
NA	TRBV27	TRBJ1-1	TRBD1	TGTGCCAGCAGTGATCCGGGACAGGGGGGTACTGAAGCTTTCTTT	CASSDPGQGGTEAFF
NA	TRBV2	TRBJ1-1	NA	TGTGCCAGCAGTGAAGAACAGGGTGTGAACACTGAAGCTTTCTTT	CASSEEQGVNTEAFF
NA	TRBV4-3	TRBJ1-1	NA	TGCGCCAGCAGCCAAGATAGGGGAACACAGGGCGCAGCTTTCTTT	CASSQDRGTQGAAFF
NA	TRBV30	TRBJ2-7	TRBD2	TGTGCCTGGAGTTATAGCGGGAGTGAAGAGCAGTACTTC	CAWSYSGSEEQYF
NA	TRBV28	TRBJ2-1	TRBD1	TGTGCCAGCAGTCCGGGACAGGGACTACACAATGAGCAGTTCTTC	CASSPGQGLHNEQFF
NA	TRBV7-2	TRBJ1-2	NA	TGTGCCAGCAGCTTAGGCCGGGAGGGTGGCTACACCTTC	CASSLGREGGYTF
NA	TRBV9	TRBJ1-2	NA	TGTGCCAGCAGCGTAGTATCACAGTATGGCTACACCTTC	CASSVVSQYGYTF
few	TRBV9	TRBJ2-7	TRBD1	TGTGCCAGCAGCGTAGCAGGACAGGGTCTGGGGGAGCAGTACTTC	CASSVAGQGLGEQYF
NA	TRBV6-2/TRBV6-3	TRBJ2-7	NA	TGTGCCAGCAGTTACATAACCTACGAGCAGTACTTC	CASSYITYEQYF
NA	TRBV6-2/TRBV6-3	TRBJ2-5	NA	TGTGCCAGCAGTCAACAACTAGGCTCACCGGAGACCCAGTACTTC	CASSQQLGSPETQYF
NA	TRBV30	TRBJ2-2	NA	TGTGCCATTTCGACAGATTCAGGCGGGGAGCTGTTTTTT	CAISTDSGGELFF
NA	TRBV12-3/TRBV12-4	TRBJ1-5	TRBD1	TGTGCCAGCAGTTCGACAGGGAATCAGCCCCAGCATTTT	CASSSTGNQPQHF
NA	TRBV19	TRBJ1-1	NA	TGTGCCAGTCCGGACTATTCTGGGGACACTGAAGCTTTCTTT	CASPDYSGDTEAFF
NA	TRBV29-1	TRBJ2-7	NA	TGCAGCGTTGCAGGCTCTAGCCTTTACGAGCAGTACTTC	CSVAGSSLYEQYF
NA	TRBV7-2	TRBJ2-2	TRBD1	TGTGCCAGCAGCCCAAACCGGGACAGGGGCTCGAACACCGGGGAGCTGTTTTTT	CASSPNRDRGSNTGELFF
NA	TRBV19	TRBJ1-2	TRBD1	TGTGCCAGTATCCCGGACAGGGGTCATGGCTACACCTTC	CASIPDRGHGYTF
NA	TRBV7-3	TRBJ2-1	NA	TGTGCCAGCAGCCGGCTAGTAGGGGGCAATGAGCAGTTCTTC	CASSRLVGGNEQFF
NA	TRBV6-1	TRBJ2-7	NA	TGTGCCAGCAGTGAAGCCGGACTTCTACGCTACGAGCAGTACTTC	CASSEAGLLRYEQYF
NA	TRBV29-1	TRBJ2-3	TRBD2	TGCAGCGTTGACCCGCGGGGGGCTAGCACAGATACGCAGTATTTT	CSVDPRGASTDTQYF